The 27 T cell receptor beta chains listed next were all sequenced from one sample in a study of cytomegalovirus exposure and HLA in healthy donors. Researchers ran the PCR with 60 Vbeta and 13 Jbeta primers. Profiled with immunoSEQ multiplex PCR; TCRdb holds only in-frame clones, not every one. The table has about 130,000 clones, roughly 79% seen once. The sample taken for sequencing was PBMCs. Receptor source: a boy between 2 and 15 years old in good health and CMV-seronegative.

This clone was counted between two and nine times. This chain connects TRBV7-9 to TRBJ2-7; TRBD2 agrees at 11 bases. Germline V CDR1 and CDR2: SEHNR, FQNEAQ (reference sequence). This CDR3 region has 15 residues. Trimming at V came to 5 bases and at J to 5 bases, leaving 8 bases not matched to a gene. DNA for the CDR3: TGTGCCAGCAGCCACGGAATAGCGGGGGGGCACGAGCAGTACTTC. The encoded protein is CASSHGIAGGHEQYF. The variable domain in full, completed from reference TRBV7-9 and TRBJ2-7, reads DTGVSQNPRHKITKRGQNVTFRCDPISEHNRLYWYRQTLGQGPEFLTYFQNEAQLEKSRLLSDRFSAERPKGSFSTLEIQRTEQGDSAMYLCASSHGIAGGHEQYFGPGTRLTVT.

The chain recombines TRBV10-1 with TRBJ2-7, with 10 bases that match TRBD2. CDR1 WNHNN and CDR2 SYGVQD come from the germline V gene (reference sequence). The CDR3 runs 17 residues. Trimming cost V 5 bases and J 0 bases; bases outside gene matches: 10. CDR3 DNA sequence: TGCGCCAGCAGTCCCTTTTGTAGGACTAGCGGCTCCTACGAGCAGTACGTC. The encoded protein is CASSPFCRTSGSYEQYV.

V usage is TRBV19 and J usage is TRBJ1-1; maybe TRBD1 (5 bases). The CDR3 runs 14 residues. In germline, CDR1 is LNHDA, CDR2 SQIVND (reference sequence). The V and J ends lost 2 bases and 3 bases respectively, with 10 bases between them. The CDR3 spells CASSIKRGDTEAFF. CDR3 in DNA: TGTGCCAGTAGTATAAAACGGGGGGACACTGAAGCTTTCTTT.

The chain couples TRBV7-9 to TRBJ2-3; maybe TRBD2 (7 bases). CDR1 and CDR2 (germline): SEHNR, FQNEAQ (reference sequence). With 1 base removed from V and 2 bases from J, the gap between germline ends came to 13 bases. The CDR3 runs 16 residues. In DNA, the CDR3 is TGTGCCAGCAGCTTAGATGGGGGGGCCTACACAGATACGCAGTATTTT. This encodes CASSLDGGAYTDTQYF.

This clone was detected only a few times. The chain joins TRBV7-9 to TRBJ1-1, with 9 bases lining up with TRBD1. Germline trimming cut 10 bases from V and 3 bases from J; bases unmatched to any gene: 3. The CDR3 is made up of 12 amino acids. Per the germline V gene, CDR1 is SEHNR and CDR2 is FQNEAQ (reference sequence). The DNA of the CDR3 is TGTGCCACCGACAGGGGGGACACTGAAGCTTTCTTT. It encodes CATDRGDTEAFF.

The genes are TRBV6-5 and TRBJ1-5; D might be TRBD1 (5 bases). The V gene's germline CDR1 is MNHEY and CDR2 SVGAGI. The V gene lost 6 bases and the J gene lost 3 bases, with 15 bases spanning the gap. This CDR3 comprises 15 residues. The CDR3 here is CASSLGQGINQPQHF. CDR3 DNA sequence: TGTGCCAGCAGCCTGGGGCAGGGTATCAATCAGCCCCAGCATTTT.

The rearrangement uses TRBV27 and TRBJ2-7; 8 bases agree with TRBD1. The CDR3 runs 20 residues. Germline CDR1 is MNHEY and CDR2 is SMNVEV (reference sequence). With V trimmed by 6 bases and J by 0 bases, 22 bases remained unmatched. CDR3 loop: CASSLRTGFLVAEASYEQYF. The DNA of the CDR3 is TGTGCCAGCAGCTTACGGACAGGGTTTTTGGTAGCGGAAGCCTCCTACGAGCAGTACTTC.

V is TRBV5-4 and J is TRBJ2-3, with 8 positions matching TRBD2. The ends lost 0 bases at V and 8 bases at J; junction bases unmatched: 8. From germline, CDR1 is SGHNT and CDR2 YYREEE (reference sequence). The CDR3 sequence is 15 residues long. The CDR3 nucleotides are TGTGCCAGCAGCTTGGGTAGCGGGGTTAAAGGTACGCAGTATTTT. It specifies CASSLGSGVKGTQYF.

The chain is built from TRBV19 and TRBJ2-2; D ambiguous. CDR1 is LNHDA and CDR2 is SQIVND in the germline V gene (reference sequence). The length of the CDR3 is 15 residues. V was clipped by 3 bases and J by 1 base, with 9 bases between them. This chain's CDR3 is CASSIAALNTGELFF. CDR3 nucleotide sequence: TGTGCCAGTAGTATTGCGGCACTGAACACCGGGGAGCTGTTTTTT. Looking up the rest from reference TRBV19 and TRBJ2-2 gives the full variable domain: DGGITQSPKYLFRKEGQNVTLSCEQNLNHDAMYWYRQDPGQGLRLIYYSQIVNDFQKGDIAEGYSVSREKKESFPLTVTSAQKNPTAFYLCASSIAALNTGELFFGEGSRLTVL.

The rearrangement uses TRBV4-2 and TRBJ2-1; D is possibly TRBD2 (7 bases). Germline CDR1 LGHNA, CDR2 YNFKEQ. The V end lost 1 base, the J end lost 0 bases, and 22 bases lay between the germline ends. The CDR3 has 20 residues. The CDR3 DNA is TGTGCCAGCAGCCAAGCTGGGGGGGGCGATTCCGCGAGCTCCTACAATGAGCAGTTCTTC. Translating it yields CASSQAGGGDSASSYNEQFF.

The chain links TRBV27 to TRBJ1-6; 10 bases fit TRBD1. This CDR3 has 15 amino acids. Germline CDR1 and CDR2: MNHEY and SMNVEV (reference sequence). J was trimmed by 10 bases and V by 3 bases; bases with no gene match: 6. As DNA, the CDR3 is TGTGCCAGCAGTTTCTTCGGACAGGGGGGATCACCCCTCCACTTT. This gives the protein CASSFFGQGGSPLHF.

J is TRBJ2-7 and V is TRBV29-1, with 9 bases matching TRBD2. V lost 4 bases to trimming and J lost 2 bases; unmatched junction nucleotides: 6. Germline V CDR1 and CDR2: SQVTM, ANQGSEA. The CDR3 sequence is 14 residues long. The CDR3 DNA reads TGCAGCGTTGGGGGAGCGGGGGGAACCTACGAGCAGTACTTC. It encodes CSVGGAGGTYEQYF.

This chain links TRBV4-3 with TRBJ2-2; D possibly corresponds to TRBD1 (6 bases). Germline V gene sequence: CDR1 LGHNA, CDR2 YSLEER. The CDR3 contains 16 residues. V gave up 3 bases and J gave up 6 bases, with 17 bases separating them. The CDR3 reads CASSHDVTGFSGELFF. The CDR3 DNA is TGCGCCAGCAGCCACGACGTAACAGGGTTCTCCGGGGAGCTGTTTTTT.

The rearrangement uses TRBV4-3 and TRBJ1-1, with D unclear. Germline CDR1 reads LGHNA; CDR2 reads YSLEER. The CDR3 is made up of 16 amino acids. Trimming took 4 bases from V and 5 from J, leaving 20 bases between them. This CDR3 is CASSRDSGNIRTEAFF. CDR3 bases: TGCGCCAGCAGCCGCGACTCGGGTAATATAAGGACTGAAGCTTTCTTT.

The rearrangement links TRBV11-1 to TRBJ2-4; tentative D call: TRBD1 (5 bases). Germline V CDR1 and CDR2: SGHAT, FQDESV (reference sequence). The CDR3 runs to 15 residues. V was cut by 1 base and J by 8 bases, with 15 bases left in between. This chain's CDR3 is CASSLGDSLGDIQYF. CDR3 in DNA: TGTGCCAGCAGCTTAGGCGACAGCTTGGGTGACATTCAGTACTTC.

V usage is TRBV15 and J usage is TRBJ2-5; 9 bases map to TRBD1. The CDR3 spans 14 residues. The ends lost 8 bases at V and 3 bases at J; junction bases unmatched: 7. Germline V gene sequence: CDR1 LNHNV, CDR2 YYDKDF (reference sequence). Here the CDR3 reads CATGQGDREETQYF. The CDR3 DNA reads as TGTGCCACCGGCCAGGGGGACAGGGAAGAGACCCAGTACTTC. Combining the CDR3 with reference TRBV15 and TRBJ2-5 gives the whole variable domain DAMVIQNPRYQVTQFGKPVTLSCSQTLNHNVMYWYQQKSSQAPKLLFHYYDKDFNNEADTPDNFQSRRPNTSFCFLDIRSPGLGDTAMYLCATGQGDREETQYFGPGTRLLVL.

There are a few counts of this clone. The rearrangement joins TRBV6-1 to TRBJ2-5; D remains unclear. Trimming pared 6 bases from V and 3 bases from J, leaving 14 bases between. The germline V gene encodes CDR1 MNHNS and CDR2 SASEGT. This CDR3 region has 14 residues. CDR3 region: CASRPDITEETQYF. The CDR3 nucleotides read TGTGCCAGCAGACCTGACATCACCGAAGAGACCCAGTACTTC.

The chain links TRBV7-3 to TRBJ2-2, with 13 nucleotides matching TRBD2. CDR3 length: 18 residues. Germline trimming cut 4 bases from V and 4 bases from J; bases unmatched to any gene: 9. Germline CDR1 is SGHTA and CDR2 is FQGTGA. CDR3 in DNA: TGTGCCAGCAGCTCCAACGCTGGACTAGCGGGGGTCACCGGGGAGCTGTTTTTT. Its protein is CASSSNAGLAGVTGELFF. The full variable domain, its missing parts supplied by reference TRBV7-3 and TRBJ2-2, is GAGVSQTPSNKVTEKGKYVELRCDPISGHTALYWYRQSLGQGPEFLIYFQGTGAADDSGLPNDRFFAVRPEGSVSTLKIQRTERGDSAVYLCASSSNAGLAGVTGELFFGEGSRLTVL.

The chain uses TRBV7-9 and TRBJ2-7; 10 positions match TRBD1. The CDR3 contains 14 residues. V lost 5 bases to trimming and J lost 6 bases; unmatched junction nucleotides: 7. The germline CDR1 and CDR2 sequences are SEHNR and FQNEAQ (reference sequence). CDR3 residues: CASSPRDRGTEQYF. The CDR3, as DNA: TGTGCCAGCAGCCCCCGGGACAGGGGAACCGAGCAGTACTTC. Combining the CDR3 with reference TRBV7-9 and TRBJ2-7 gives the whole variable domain DTGVSQNPRHKITKRGQNVTFRCDPISEHNRLYWYRQTLGQGPEFLTYFQNEAQLEKSRLLSDRFSAERPKGSFSTLEIQRTEQGDSAMYLCASSPRDRGTEQYFGPGTRLTVT.

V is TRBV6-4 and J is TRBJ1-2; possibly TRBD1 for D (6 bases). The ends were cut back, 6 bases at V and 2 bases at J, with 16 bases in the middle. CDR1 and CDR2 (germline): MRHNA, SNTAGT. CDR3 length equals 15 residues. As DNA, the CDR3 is TGTGCCAGCAGGCCCCAGGTTGGGGGCAACTATGGCTACACCTTC. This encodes CASRPQVGGNYGYTF.

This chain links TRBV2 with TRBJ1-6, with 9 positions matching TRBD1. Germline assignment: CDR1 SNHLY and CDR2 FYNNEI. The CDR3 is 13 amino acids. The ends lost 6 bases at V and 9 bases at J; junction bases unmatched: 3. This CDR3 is CASRDRGSSPLHF. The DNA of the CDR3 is TGTGCCAGCAGGGACAGGGGTAGTTCACCCCTCCACTTT.

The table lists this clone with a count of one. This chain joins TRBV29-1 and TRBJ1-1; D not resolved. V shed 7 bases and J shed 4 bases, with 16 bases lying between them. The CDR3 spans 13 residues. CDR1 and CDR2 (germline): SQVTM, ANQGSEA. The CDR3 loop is CSAHPYQATEAFF. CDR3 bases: TGCAGCGCCCACCCGTACCAGGCCACTGAAGCTTTCTTT.

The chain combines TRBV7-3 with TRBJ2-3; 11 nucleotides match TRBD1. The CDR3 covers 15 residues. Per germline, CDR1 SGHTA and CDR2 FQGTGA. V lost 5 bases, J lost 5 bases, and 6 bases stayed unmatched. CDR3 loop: CASSPGDRGIDTQYF. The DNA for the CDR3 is TGTGCCAGCAGCCCCGGGGACAGGGGGATAGATACGCAGTATTTT.

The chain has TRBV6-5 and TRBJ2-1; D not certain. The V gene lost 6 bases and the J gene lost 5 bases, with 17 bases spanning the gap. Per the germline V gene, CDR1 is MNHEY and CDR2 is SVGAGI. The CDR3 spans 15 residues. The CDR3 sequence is CASRDTTLENNEQFF. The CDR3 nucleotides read TGTGCCAGCAGGGATACGACTCTAGAAAACAATGAGCAGTTCTTC.

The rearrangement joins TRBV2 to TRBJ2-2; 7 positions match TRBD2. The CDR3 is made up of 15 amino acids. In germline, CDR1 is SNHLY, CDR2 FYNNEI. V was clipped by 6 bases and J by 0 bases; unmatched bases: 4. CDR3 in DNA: TGTGCCAGCAGGCGGGAGCCTTCGAACACCGGGGAGCTGTTTTTT. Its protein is CASRREPSNTGELFF.

As DNA, the CDR3 is TGTGCCAGCAGCGTATCACAGGGATACGGCTACACCTTC. Its protein product is CASSVSQGYGYTF. The chain is built from TRBV5-4 and TRBJ1-2, with TRBD1 as a possible D gene (6 bases). V dropped 4 bases and J dropped 8 bases, with 15 bases sitting between them. In germline, CDR1 is SGHNT, CDR2 YYREEE (reference sequence). The CDR3 contains 13 residues.

CDR3 bases: TGTGCCAGCAGTTACCGGGGGGGGTGGGATACGCAGTATTTT. Its protein product is CASSYRGGWDTQYF. J is TRBJ2-3 and V is TRBV6-6; TRBD2 matches 8 bases. CDR1 MNHNY and CDR2 SVGAGI come from the germline V gene (reference sequence). V lost 2 bases, J lost 6 bases, and 4 bases stayed unmatched. This CDR3 contains 14 residues.